This T cell receptor (beta chain) was retrieved from a study of cytomegalovirus exposure and HLA in healthy donors. A note on this clone: The sample contains more than one DNA sequence encoding this CDR3.

Per the germline V gene, CDR1 is MNHEY and CDR2 is SMNVEV (reference sequence). Trimming removed 6 bases from V and 7 bases from J; junction bases left unmatched: 5. The CDR3 loop spans 13 amino acids. PCR primers comprised 60 Vbeta and 13 Jbeta primers. Generated by immunoSEQ multiplex PCR, the TCRdb table keeps only in-frame clones and is missing some. The sample lists 150,000 to 200,000 clones; approximately 70% were seen once. The receptor was derived from a woman aged 25-40 years in good health and CMV-seronegative. Sequencing was done on a sample of PBMCs. V is TRBV27 and J is TRBJ1-2; 10 nucleotides match TRBD1. DNA of the CDR3: TGTGCCAGCAGCCCGGGACAGGGGAGTGGCTACACCTTC. Translation gives CASSPGQGSGYTF.